Following are 21 T cell receptor beta chains from one sample sequenced in a study of T cell changes during pregnancy in multiple sclerosis. Sequencing used immunoSEQ multiplex PCR; TCRdb keeps in-frame clones, though not all of them. The repertoire holds 100,000 or so clones, with 90% to 95% as singletons. Sequenced here: peripheral blood, sampled after pregnancy. These receptors all come from a female donor with multiple sclerosis, enrolled in a pregnancy study.

The chain employs TRBV6-1 and TRBJ2-7; TRBD2 might be the D (6 bases). Looked up from germline, CDR1 is MNHNS and CDR2 is SASEGT. The CDR3 contains 14 residues. The V end was cut by 1 base, the J end by 2 bases, with 9 bases between. The CDR3 protein is CASSEGGGAYEQYF. DNA of the CDR3: TGTGCCAGCAGTGAAGGCGGCGGGGCCTACGAGCAGTACTTC.

The chain employs TRBV7-9 and TRBJ2-3; 11 bases are shared with TRBD2. Germline trimming cut 4 bases from V and 5 bases from J; bases unmatched to any gene: 14. Germline V gene sequence: CDR1 SEHNR, CDR2 FQNEAQ (reference sequence). The CDR3 consists of 18 residues. Here the CDR3 DNA reads TGTGCCAGCAGCTCCTCTAGCGGGAGGCCCCCCGATGGAGATACGCAGTATTTT. Translation: CASSSSSGRPPDGDTQYF. The full variable domain, completed using reference TRBV7-9 and TRBJ2-3, is DTGVSQNPRHKITKRGQNVTFRCDPISEHNRLYWYRQTLGQGPEFLTYFQNEAQLEKSRLLSDRFSAERPKGSFSTLEIQRTEQGDSAMYLCASSSSSGRPPDGDTQYFGPGTRLTVL.

The V call is TRBV9, the J call TRBJ1-2; no clear D. Germline V gene data show CDR1 as SGDLS and CDR2 as YYNGEE. Trimming removed 4 bases at V and 2 bases at J, with 24 bases between. The CDR3 sequence is 18 residues long. For the CDR3, the DNA is TGTGCCAGCAGCCCCCCCATAGGGAGACAACAACTAAACTATGGCTACACCTTC. Its translation: CASSPPIGRQQLNYGYTF.

V usage is TRBV5-5 and J usage is TRBJ2-2, with D possibly TRBD2 on 6 matching bases. The CDR3 runs to 15 residues. The V and J ends lost 7 bases and 5 bases respectively, with 18 bases between them. From germline, CDR1 is SGHKS and CDR2 YYEKEE (reference sequence). The CDR3 coding sequence is TGTGCCAGCGAAAGGGGACTCGGAGGGACCGGGGAGCTGTTTTTT. This gives the protein CASERGLGGTGELFF.

This clone occurred a few times. The chain employs TRBV10-3 and TRBJ2-7, with D possibly matching TRBD2 (5 bases). Germline CDR1 reads ENHRY; CDR2 reads SYGVKD. The CDR3 has 11 amino acids. The V end lost 9 bases, the J end lost 4 bases, and 10 bases lay between the germline ends. CDR3 bases: TGTGCCATATCAGAGGGATACGAGCAGTACTTC. This translates into CAISEGYEQYF.

The chain's CDR3 is CASSLTEGKSAEAFF. The CDR3 nucleotides are TGTGCCAGCTCACTAACGGAGGGAAAATCGGCTGAAGCTTTCTTT. The chain couples TRBV18 to TRBJ1-1; D is unresolved. The V gene lost 4 bases and the J gene lost 6 bases, with 18 bases spanning the gap. This CDR3 comprises 15 residues. The germline gives CDR1 KGHSH, CDR2 LQKENI.

Concerning this clone itself: Mismatch with germline at one junction end may stem from a read error. The chain uses TRBV19 and TRBJ2-7; D is perhaps TRBD2 (5 bases). Germline V gene data show CDR1 as LNHDA and CDR2 as SQIVND (reference sequence). CDR3 size: 14 residues. CDR3 loop: CASSIRGPGDLKNF. CDR3 sequence (DNA): TGTGCCAGTAGTATTCGAGGGCCAGGAGATCTTAAAAACTTC.

V gene TRBV2 combines with J gene TRBJ2-7; 9 bases fit TRBD2. This CDR3 is built from 16 residues. CDR1 is SNHLY, CDR2 FYNNEI, per germline. V was pared by 3 bases and J by 0 bases, with 6 bases of the junction left unmatched. CDR3 bases: TGTGCCAGCAGTGACCGGCTAGCGGGGTTCTCCTACGAGCAGTACTTC. This encodes CASSDRLAGFSYEQYF.

J is TRBJ2-7 and V is TRBV6-1, with D possibly matching TRBD2 (7 bases). The CDR3 covers 15 residues. Germline CDR1 and CDR2: MNHNS and SASEGT. The germline V and J ends were trimmed by 6 bases and 4 bases, with 19 bases remaining between them. CDR3 sequence reads: CASSLERDIPYEQYF. The CDR3 DNA reads as TGTGCCAGCAGCCTCGAGCGGGACATACCTTACGAGCAGTACTTC.

The V call is TRBV30, the J call TRBJ1-2, with D uncertain. Germline CDR1 and CDR2: GTSNPN and SVGIG (reference sequence). The CDR3 length is 13 residues. The germline V and J ends were trimmed by 4 bases and 0 bases, with 9 bases remaining between them. This chain's CDR3 is CAWIAATNYGYTF. CDR3 DNA sequence: TGTGCCTGGATAGCGGCAACTAACTATGGCTACACCTTC. The complete variable domain, with remaining parts taken from reference TRBV30 and TRBJ1-2, reads SQTIHQWPATLVQPVGSPLSLECTVEGTSNPNLYWYRQAAGRGLQLLFYSVGIGQISSEVPQNLSASRPQDRQFILSSKKLLLSDSGFYLCAWIAATNYGYTFGSGTRLTVV.

The chain combines TRBV29-1 with TRBJ1-2, with TRBD1 as a possible D gene (5 bases). V lost 7 bases to trimming and J lost 8 bases, with 14 bases between them. Germline-derived CDR1 and CDR2 are SQVTM and ANQGSEA. The CDR3 length is 11 residues. In nucleotides, the CDR3 is TGCAGCGCAGCAGGGCCCAGAGGCTACACCTTC. Its protein product is CSAAGPRGYTF.

The rearrangement joins TRBV29-1 to TRBJ2-3; 9 nucleotides match TRBD2. The length of the CDR3 is 16 residues. V dropped 7 bases and J dropped 4; count of bases not matched to a gene: 15. CDR1 is SQVTM and CDR2 is ANQGSEA in the germline V gene. In nucleotides, the CDR3 is TGCAGCGCCGGGGTTCGGCGGAGACTAGCGGCAGATACGCAGTATTTT. Translation: CSAGVRRRLAADTQYF.

The V gene is TRBV7-8, the J gene TRBJ1-5; 7 nucleotides match TRBD1. Germline CDR1 and CDR2: SGHVS and FQNEAQ. Trimming removed 1 base from V and 4 bases from J; junction bases left unmatched: 7. The CDR3 has 16 amino acids. CDR3 loop: CASSLVLQGNNQPQHF. CDR3 sequence (DNA): TGTGCCAGCAGCTTAGTTCTACAGGGGAATAATCAGCCCCAGCATTTT.

This clone appeared once. This chain connects TRBV9 to TRBJ2-3; the match to TRBD2 covers 8 bases. J lost 4 bases, V lost 0 bases, and 7 bases had no gene match. This CDR3 contains 16 residues. Germline CDR1 reads SGDLS; CDR2 reads YYNGEE. The CDR3 here is CASSVGAGVRSDTQYF. CDR3 coding DNA: TGTGCCAGCAGCGTAGGAGCGGGAGTTCGATCAGATACGCAGTATTTT.

The rearrangement uses TRBV2 and TRBJ1-5; D call uncertain. Trimming stripped 4 bases from V and 5 bases from J, with 18 bases between. The CDR3 is made up of 16 amino acids. Germline CDR1 SNHLY, CDR2 FYNNEI. The CDR3 reads CASSVLTSRSHQPQHF. Written as DNA, the CDR3 is TGTGCCAGCAGTGTTCTTACGAGCAGGTCGCATCAGCCCCAGCATTTT. Drawing the rest from reference TRBV2 and TRBJ1-5, the complete variable domain is EPEVTQTPSHQVTQMGQEVILRCVPISNHLYFYWYRQILGQKVEFLVSFYNNEISEKSEIFDDQFSVERPDGSNFTLKIRSTKLEDSAMYFCASSVLTSRSHQPQHFGDGTRLSIL.

The chain recombines TRBV7-6 with TRBJ2-5; D is perhaps TRBD2 (5 bases). Germline lookup yields CDR1 SGHVS and CDR2 FNYEAQ. This CDR3 region has 15 residues. The V end lost 5 bases, the J end lost 2 bases, and 15 bases lay between the germline ends. The CDR3 region is CASSLQISGQETQYF. The CDR3 DNA reads as TGTGCCAGCAGCCTTCAGATCTCGGGGCAAGAGACCCAGTACTTC.

This chain uses TRBV5-1 with TRBJ2-3; 9 bases line up with TRBD1. Germline CDR1 and CDR2: SGHRS and YFSETQ. Trimming removed 0 bases from V and 5 bases from J; junction bases left unmatched: 7. The CDR3 spans 16 residues. CDR3 DNA: TGCGCCAGCAGCTTGGTAGGGACAGGGTTCATAGATACGCAGTATTTT. This translates into CASSLVGTGFIDTQYF.

The J gene is TRBJ1-2, the V gene TRBV6-1; D call uncertain. The CDR3 totals 13 residues. V was clipped by 2 bases and J by 8 bases, with 12 bases between them. The V gene's germline CDR1 is MNHNS and CDR2 SASEGT. This chain's CDR3 is CASSESVPRGYTF. The CDR3 nucleotides are TGTGCCAGCAGTGAATCCGTTCCGCGGGGCTACACCTTC.

The chain recombines TRBV21-1 with TRBJ2-7; no check of the table's D call, TRBD1, against the DNA was made. TRBV21-1 is given as a pseudogene. This CDR3 contains 13 residues. DNA of the CDR3: TGTGCCAGCAGCAACAGGTATTCCTACGAGCAGTACTTC. This gives the protein CASSNRYSYEQYF.

The rearrangement links TRBV18 to TRBJ1-4; D is perhaps TRBD1 (5 bases). Germline CDR1 is KGHSH and CDR2 is LQKENI. The CDR3 loop spans 14 amino acids. Trimming removed 3 bases at V and 7 bases at J, with 12 bases between. In DNA, the CDR3 is TGTGCCAGCTCACCGGCAGGGCAAGGTGAAAAACTGTTTTTT. Amino acid sequence: CASSPAGQGEKLFF.

The chain recombines TRBV19 with TRBJ2-1; D ambiguous. This CDR3 is 11 amino acids long. From germline, CDR1 is LNHDA and CDR2 SQIVND (reference sequence). V was trimmed by 5 bases and J by 6 bases, leaving 5 bases between them. The CDR3: CASSLINEQFF. The CDR3 DNA reads TGTGCCAGTAGTCTAATCAATGAGCAGTTCTTC.